This T cell receptor beta chain was profiled in a study of T cells after yellow fever vaccination. Study-level background: Preparation of fractions with low cell numbers was performed using SMART-Seq v4 Ultra Low Input.

Points from the study as a whole: The appearance of a small share of clonotypes in both CD4 and CD8 compartments was observed. Subsequent booster samples again held most clones from primary vaccination (around 96% CD4, about 86% CD8).

Synthesis of TCR cDNA relied on 5'RACE template switching, which attached a universal primer site and UMIs. TCRdb re-derived calls from the 5' RACE reads in MiXCR, one entry per CDR3 protein. The sample consists of some 600,000 distinct CDR3 sequences, 9% to 15% of them appearing once. This clonotype was found many times. The antigen is not known. This CDR3 is built from 15 residues. The V gene lost 4 bases and the J gene lost 7 bases, with 19 bases spanning the gap. CDR1 is SGHDN and CDR2 is FVKESK in the germline V gene. The chain recombines TRBV14 with TRBJ2-5, with D perhaps matching TRBD1 or TRBD2 (5 bases each). This sample comprised PBMCs, obtained on the day of the yellow fever booster vaccination. The origin of this receptor is a man aged 25-45 years who received the YFV17D yellow fever vaccine. In DNA, the CDR3 is TGTGCCAGCAGCCCACCGGGGCGCCCCCCATGGACCCAGTACTTC. It codes for CASSPPGRPPWTQYF.